The present TCR beta chain was sequenced within a study of T and B cells in COVID-19 patients. For the study at large: Blood was sampled from COVID-19 patients who were either actively infected or recovered.

BIOMED2 TRB-A/B primer pools were used in multiplex TRB PCR. A single record per CDR3 protein comes from TCRdb applying MiXCR to the multiplex PCR reads. Of roughly 15,000 distinct CDR3 sequences in the sample, 27% were seen once. This clonotype has at least ten counts. Germline assignment: CDR1 MNHEY and CDR2 SVGAGI. The CDR3 runs 15 residues. Trimming cost V 4 bases and J 1 base, with 11 bases left between them. From blood, about 250-550 ng of genomic DNA served as TRB template. This TCR derives from a human donor who had recovered from COVID-19. The chain has TRBV6-5 and TRBJ1-5; D is perhaps TRBD1 (5 bases). The sample taken for sequencing was blood. For the CDR3, the DNA is TGTGCCAGCAGTTCGCAGAAGGGGAGCAATCAGCCCCAGCATTTT. As protein: CASSSQKGSNQPQHF.